The 19 T cell receptor beta chains in this list originate from one sample, sequenced in a study of CD4 T cells in relation to SARS-CoV-2 and coronaviruses. Sequencing used immunoSEQ multiplex PCR; TCRdb keeps in-frame clones, though not all of them. The sample yields 35,000 to 40,000 clones, roughly 88% seen once. Sequenced material: memory CD4+ T cells from PBMCs. The receptors originated from an adult with COVID-19.

J is TRBJ1-6 and V is TRBV3-1 (or the pseudogene TRBV3-2); D not resolved. Trimming left V 1 base short and J 8 bases short, with 9 bases between. Per germline, CDR1 LGHDT and CDR2 YNNKEL (reference sequence). The CDR3 extends over 14 amino acids. The CDR3 DNA sequence: TGTGCCAGCAGCCAAGGGAGGTTGGATTCACCCCTCCACTTT. It codes for CASSQGRLDSPLHF.

The V gene is TRBV7-9, the J gene TRBJ2-6; D possibly corresponds to TRBD2 (5 bases). The germline V gene encodes CDR1 SEHNR and CDR2 FQNEAQ (reference sequence). The CDR3 covers 16 residues. V was clipped by 3 bases and J by 2 bases, with 11 bases between them. The CDR3 loop is CASSFEGMPGANVLTF. The CDR3 DNA follows: TGTGCCAGCAGCTTTGAGGGAATGCCTGGGGCCAACGTCCTGACTTTC.

The chain recombines TRBV9 with TRBJ2-2; no reliable D call. Trimming removed 2 bases from V and 2 bases from J, with 10 bases in between. The germline gives CDR1 SGDLS, CDR2 YYNGEE. The CDR3 is 15 amino acids. This chain's CDR3 is CASSVWALNTGELFF. In nucleotides, the CDR3 is TGTGCCAGCAGCGTTTGGGCCCTCAACACCGGGGAGCTGTTTTTT.

A remark on this clone: Other DNA sequences from this sample encode an identical CDR3 as well. The rearrangement links TRBV5-4 to TRBJ2-5; D not resolved. Trimming cost V 0 bases and J 1 base, with 4 bases left between them. CDR3 length: 13 residues. The germline gives CDR1 SGHNT, CDR2 YYREEE (reference sequence). Written as DNA, the CDR3 is TGTGCCAGCAGCTTGGGCAGCCAAGAGACCCAGTACTTC. Amino acids: CASSLGSQETQYF.

This chain connects TRBV24-1 to TRBJ2-5; 8 bases match TRBD1. V gave up 3 bases and J gave up 2 bases; unmatched junction bases: 4. CDR1 is KGHDR and CDR2 is SFDVKD in the germline V gene. CDR3 length equals 15 residues. The CDR3 loop reads CATSDTGGTQETQYF. CDR3 coding DNA: TGTGCCACCAGTGATACAGGGGGTACACAAGAGACCCAGTACTTC.

This clone has just one count. V usage is TRBV14 and J usage is TRBJ2-7; a weak D match, TRBD1 (6 bases). This CDR3 is 15 amino acids long. From germline, CDR1 is SGHDN and CDR2 FVKESK. V was pared by 0 bases and J by 3 bases, with 12 bases between. The CDR3 reads CASSQDPGTIYEQYF. The CDR3 bases are TGTGCCAGCAGCCAAGATCCCGGGACAATCTACGAGCAGTACTTC.

This clone has just one count. The chain uses TRBV29-1 and TRBJ1-5; D perhaps matches TRBD1 (5 bases). This CDR3 comprises 11 residues. Looked up from germline, CDR1 is SQVTM and CDR2 is ANQGSEA. Trimming removed 6 bases from V and 4 bases from J, with 7 bases in between. CDR3: CSVGTNQPQHF. The CDR3 coding sequence is TGCAGCGTCGGGACTAATCAGCCCCAGCATTTT.

The rearrangement joins TRBV12-3 or TRBV12-4 to TRBJ2-7, with 7 bases identical to TRBD1. V shed 5 bases and J 2 bases; nucleotides not matched to a gene: 3. This CDR3 region has 13 residues. CDR3 region: CASSPGTAYEQYF. CDR3 coding DNA: TGTGCCAGCAGTCCCGGGACAGCCTACGAGCAGTACTTC.

This chain uses TRBV5-1 with TRBJ2-1; 13 nucleotides agree with TRBD2. The CDR3 consists of 15 residues. CDR1 SGHRS and CDR2 YFSETQ come from the germline V gene. Trimming took 0 bases from V and 10 from J; bases not matched to a gene: 4. The chain's CDR3 is CASSLEGLAGREQFF. The DNA of the CDR3 is TGCGCCAGCAGCTTGGAGGGACTAGCGGGGCGCGAGCAGTTCTTC. Together with reference TRBV5-1 and TRBJ2-1, the CDR3 gives the full variable domain: KAGVTQTPRYLIKTRGQQVTLSCSPISGHRSVSWYQQTPGQGLQFLFEYFSETQRNKGNFPGRFSGRQFSNSRSEMNVSTLELGDSALYLCASSLEGLAGREQFFGPGTRLTVL.

This clone has more than one count but fewer than ten. The V and J genes are TRBV6-5 and TRBJ1-1; no definite D call. Trimming removed 2 bases at V and 1 base at J, with 8 bases between. This CDR3 contains 14 residues. The germline V gene encodes CDR1 MNHEY and CDR2 SVGAGI. The CDR3 sequence is CASSYKAKNTEAFF. The DNA for the CDR3 is TGTGCCAGCAGTTACAAGGCCAAGAACACTGAAGCTTTCTTT.

V usage is TRBV3-1 (or the pseudogene TRBV3-2) and J usage is TRBJ2-1, with 12 bases identical to TRBD2. Germline V gene data show CDR1 as LGHDT and CDR2 as YNNKEL (reference sequence). The CDR3 loop spans 17 amino acids. V lost 0 bases to trimming and J lost 6 bases; unmatched junction nucleotides: 6. DNA of the CDR3: TGTGCCAGCAGCCAAGACCTAGCGGGGGGGCTGGGCAATGAGCAGTTCTTC. This translates into CASSQDLAGGLGNEQFF.

V usage is TRBV11-2 and J usage is TRBJ1-1; weak D call: TRBD1 (6 bases). Trimming took 7 bases from V and 1 from J, leaving 10 bases between them. The CDR3 totals 13 residues. Germline lookup yields CDR1 SGHAT and CDR2 FQNNGV. The CDR3 DNA reads TGTGCCAGCAACCAGGGACAGAACACTGAAGCTTTCTTT. Protein product: CASNQGQNTEAFF.

The genes are TRBV7-9 and TRBJ2-1; maybe TRBD1 (5 bases). The CDR3 has 15 amino acids. V was trimmed by 1 base and J by 2 bases, leaving 9 bases between them. Germline lookup yields CDR1 SEHNR and CDR2 FQNEAQ (reference sequence). DNA for the CDR3: TGTGCCAGCAGCTTAGGACAGACTCCCTACAATGAGCAGTTCTTC. It translates to CASSLGQTPYNEQFF.

The chain couples TRBV19 to TRBJ2-5; 7 bases are shared with TRBD1. The trim removed 3 bases at V and 4 bases at J, leaving 5 bases unmatched. This CDR3 has 14 amino acids. The V gene's germline CDR1 is LNHDA and CDR2 SQIVND (reference sequence). The CDR3 protein is CASSIRQGGETQYF. In DNA form, the CDR3 reads TGTGCCAGTAGTATCCGACAGGGCGGAGAGACCCAGTACTTC.

J is TRBJ2-1 and V is TRBV19; perhaps TRBD1 as D (6 bases). This CDR3 contains 14 residues. Trimming left V 3 bases short and J 3 bases short, with 9 bases between. CDR1 and CDR2 (germline): LNHDA, SQIVND (reference sequence). CDR3 in amino acids: CASSIRGGYNEQFF. Here the CDR3 DNA reads TGTGCCAGTAGTATCAGGGGTGGCTACAATGAGCAGTTCTTC.

This sequence joins TRBV10-2 and TRBJ1-3; D call uncertain. Trimming took 7 bases from V and 0 from J, leaving 16 bases between them. Germline values: CDR1 WSHSY, CDR2 SAAADI. The CDR3 spans 16 residues. CDR3 region: CASTTSGVYSGNTIYF. The DNA of the CDR3 is TGCGCCAGCACCACCTCCGGGGTATACTCTGGAAACACCATATATTTT.

The chain is built from TRBV9 and TRBJ1-2, with D unclear. Germline V gives CDR1 SGDLS, CDR2 YYNGEE. Trimming pared 2 bases from V and 7 bases from J, leaving 9 bases between. This CDR3 is built from 12 residues. CDR3 nucleotide sequence: TGTGCCAGCAGCGTTCCGGTTGGTGGCTACACCTTC. It yields the protein CASSVPVGGYTF. Drawing the rest from reference TRBV9 and TRBJ1-2, the complete variable domain is DSGVTQTPKHLITATGQRVTLRCSPRSGDLSVYWYQQSLDQGLQFLIQYYNGEERAKGNILERFSAQQFPDLHSELNLSSLELGDSALYFCASSVPVGGYTFGSGTRLTVV.

The CDR3 sequence is CAWSVAVYEQYF. In DNA form, the CDR3 reads TGTGCCTGGAGTGTAGCGGTCTACGAGCAGTACTTC. The rearrangement joins TRBV30 to TRBJ2-7; possible D gene TRBD2, 5 bases. This CDR3 is 12 amino acids long. Germline V CDR1 and CDR2: GTSNPN, SVGIG (reference sequence). The germline V and J ends were trimmed by 0 bases and 3 bases, with 6 bases remaining between them.

The gene calls are TRBV5-1 and TRBJ2-1; 7 bases are shared with TRBD2. The ends lost 2 bases at V and 7 bases at J; junction bases unmatched: 12. Looked up from germline, CDR1 is SGHRS and CDR2 is YFSETQ. The CDR3 is 16 amino acids. The CDR3 sequence is CASSFPLGGNGNEQFF. DNA for the CDR3: TGCGCCAGCAGCTTCCCCCTGGGGGGGAATGGTAATGAGCAGTTCTTC.